The 23 T cell receptor beta chains below all came from one sample that was sequenced in a study of cytomegalovirus exposure and HLA in healthy donors. Sequenced by immunoSEQ multiplex PCR; TCRdb stores in-frame clones only, minus some. The sample consists of 90,000 to 150,000 clones, about 87% of them appearing once. The sequenced sample was PBMCs. The origin of the receptors is a man younger than 35 in good health and CMV-seronegative.

The J gene is TRBJ1-1, the V gene TRBV14, with D perhaps TRBD1 (5 bases). The germline V gene has CDR1 SGHDN and CDR2 FVKESK. Trimming took off 4 bases at V and 1 base at J, with 19 bases between the two ends. The CDR3 contains 17 residues. Written as DNA, the CDR3 is TGTGCCAGCAGCCGATTGCATATCGGGGGACGGAACACTGAAGCTTTCTTT. The encoded protein is CASSRLHIGGRNTEAFF.

The gene calls are TRBV10-3 and TRBJ2-1; D may be TRBD2 (6 bases). There are 17 residues in the CDR3. V was cut by 4 bases and J by 9 bases, with 25 bases left in between. Germline V lookup: CDR1 ENHRY, CDR2 SYGVKD. Here the CDR3 reads CAISAPGRLEIKTEQFF. The CDR3, as DNA: TGTGCCATCAGTGCACCTGGACGACTAGAAATTAAAACTGAGCAGTTCTTC.

The V gene is TRBV6-6, the J gene TRBJ1-1; D is unresolved. The germline CDR1 and CDR2 sequences are MNHNY and SVGAGI (reference sequence). The V end was cut by 4 bases, the J end by 3 bases, with 9 bases between. CDR3 length: 13 residues. The CDR3 sequence: CASSSLGDTEAFF. Written as DNA, the CDR3 is TGTGCCAGCAGTTCCCTCGGTGACACTGAAGCTTTCTTT.

This chain connects TRBV7-9 to TRBJ2-7; 9 bases fit TRBD1. The CDR3 sequence is 17 residues long. The germline V gene has CDR1 SEHNR and CDR2 FQNEAQ (reference sequence). Trimming at V came to 1 base and at J to 2 bases, leaving 9 bases not matched to a gene. The CDR3: CASSLGGSGTGTYEQYF. DNA of the CDR3: TGTGCCAGCAGCTTAGGGGGATCCGGGACAGGGACCTACGAGCAGTACTTC.

This chain joins TRBV25-1 and TRBJ1-5, with unresolved D. V was shortened by 2 bases and J by 3 bases, with 8 bases between the two germline ends. CDR3 length: 14 amino acids. Germline V gives CDR1 MGHDK, CDR2 SYGVNS. The CDR3 DNA follows: TGTGCCAGCAGTGAACGGGATTCCAATCAGCCCCAGCATTTT. It is translated as CASSERDSNQPQHF.

V and J are TRBV10-2 and TRBJ2-7; 8 bases map to TRBD1. V trimming: 8 bases; J trimming: 6 bases; junction bases outside the gene matches: 3. The CDR3 contains 11 residues. Per the germline V gene, CDR1 is WSHSY and CDR2 is SAAADI. CDR3 amino acids: CASHRGVEQYF. For the CDR3, the DNA is TGCGCCAGCCACAGGGGGGTCGAGCAGTACTTC.

The table lists this clone with a count of one. The chain carries TRBV19 and TRBJ1-1; 10 bases map to TRBD1. The trim removed 7 bases at V and 5 bases at J, leaving 10 bases unmatched. This CDR3 spans 15 amino acids. Looked up from germline, CDR1 is LNHDA and CDR2 is SQIVND (reference sequence). Written as DNA, the CDR3 is TGTGCCAGTATGGAGACAGGGGGCCGTGAAACTGAAGCTTTCTTT. Translation gives CASMETGGRETEAFF.

The gene calls are TRBV11-1 and TRBJ2-7; 12 positions match TRBD2. V shed 5 bases, J shed 6 bases, and the junction held 8 bases outside the gene matches. Germline V lookup: CDR1 SGHAT, CDR2 FQDESV (reference sequence). The CDR3 covers 15 residues. The CDR3 is CASSLPGLAGTEQYF. In DNA form, the CDR3 reads TGTGCCAGCAGCCTCCCTGGACTAGCGGGAACCGAGCAGTACTTC.

This chain uses TRBV7-2 with TRBJ2-5; TRBD2 aligns across 9 bases. The CDR3 length is 17 residues. CDR1 and CDR2 (germline): SGHTA, FQGNSA. Trimming at V came to 2 bases and at J to 2 bases, leaving 9 bases not matched to a gene. The CDR3 DNA reads TGTGCCAGCAGCTTATCGCCTAGCGGGAACCGTCAAGAGACCCAGTACTTC. Encoded protein: CASSLSPSGNRQETQYF.

The chain uses TRBV27 and TRBJ2-1, with 8 bases matching TRBD2. The germline V gene encodes CDR1 MNHEY and CDR2 SMNVEV (reference sequence). The J segment lost 6 bases and the V segment lost 0 bases, leaving 7 bases of the junction unmatched. CDR3 length: 16 amino acids. CDR3 residues: CASSLSGAGVLNEQFF. CDR3 coding DNA: TGTGCCAGCAGTTTATCCGGAGCGGGAGTCCTCAATGAGCAGTTCTTC.

The chain has TRBV19 and TRBJ1-1; TRBD1 is a possible D gene (6 bases). V was cut by 4 bases and J by 11 bases, with 11 bases left in between. Germline values: CDR1 LNHDA, CDR2 SQIVND (reference sequence). This CDR3 region has 11 residues. For the CDR3, the DNA is TGTGCCAGTAGTAGGGGGCGCGGGGCTTTCTTT. This translates into CASSRGRGAFF.

V gene TRBV6-5 combines with J gene TRBJ1-1, with 7 bases identical to TRBD1. Germline loops: CDR1 MNHEY, CDR2 SVGAGI. V lost 2 bases to trimming and J lost 0 bases; unmatched junction nucleotides: 3. The CDR3 consists of 15 residues. As DNA, the CDR3 is TGTGCCAGCAGTTACAGGGGGCAGGTGAACACTGAAGCTTTCTTT. This encodes CASSYRGQVNTEAFF.

This chain joins TRBV21-1 and TRBJ2-3; the tabulated D call, TRBD2, remains unverified against the DNA. TRBV21-1 is deemed a pseudogene. The CDR3 runs to 17 residues. CDR3 nucleotide sequence: TGTGCCAGCAGTCACATGGGACTAGCGGGACGTACAGATACGCAGTATTTT. Translated, it gives CASSHMGLAGRTDTQYF.

CDR3 DNA: TGTGCCAGCAGCCAAGTCGGGGAAAAAGAGACCCAGTACTTC. Residues: CASSQVGEKETQYF. The rearrangement links TRBV28 to TRBJ2-5; D might be TRBD2 (5 bases). Trimming shortened V by 6 bases and J by 3 bases, and 14 bases separated the two germline ends. The CDR3 consists of 14 residues. Germline V CDR1 and CDR2: MDHEN, SYDVKM.

The genes are TRBV6-5 and TRBJ2-3; 8 positions agree with TRBD1. The CDR3 extends over 15 amino acids. Germline loops: CDR1 MNHEY, CDR2 SVGAGI. Trimming cost V 6 bases and J 3 bases; bases outside gene matches: 8. CDR3 amino acids: CASREQGVFTDTQYF. The CDR3, as DNA: TGTGCCAGCAGAGAACAGGGGGTGTTTACAGATACGCAGTATTTT.

The table lists this clone with a few counts. The V call is TRBV5-8, the J call TRBJ2-7, with D tentatively TRBD1 (6 bases). Germline values: CDR1 SGHTS, CDR2 YDEGEE. The CDR3 length is 13 residues. The germline V and J ends were trimmed by 1 base and 3 bases, with 8 bases remaining between them. As DNA, the CDR3 is TGTGCCAGCAGCTTGACGACAGGCTACGAGCAGTACTTC. It translates to CASSLTTGYEQYF.

The rearrangement joins TRBV5-1 to TRBJ2-3, with 10 bases fitting TRBD2. V shed 0 bases and J 4 bases; nucleotides not matched to a gene: 8. The CDR3 length is 17 residues. CDR1 SGHRS and CDR2 YFSETQ come from the germline V gene. CDR3 sequence reads: CASSLGGLAGVADTQYF. The CDR3 DNA reads TGCGCCAGCAGCTTGGGGGGCCTAGCGGGAGTCGCAGATACGCAGTATTTT.

The chain has TRBV2 and TRBJ1-6; D is possibly TRBD1 (5 bases). The CDR3 runs to 15 residues. CDR1 SNHLY and CDR2 FYNNEI come from the germline V gene. V was pared by 11 bases and J by 2 bases, with 16 bases between. CDR3 sequence reads: CAGTLQGPYNSPLHF. The CDR3 bases are TGTGCCGGCACGCTCCAGGGTCCCTATAATTCACCCCTCCACTTT.

V is TRBV11-3 and J is TRBJ2-2, with D unresolved. V dropped 7 bases and J dropped 2 bases, with 20 bases sitting between them. Per germline, CDR1 SGHNT and CDR2 YENEEA. CDR3 size: 17 residues. CDR3 amino acids: CASTPIGGRRNTGELFF. DNA of the CDR3: TGTGCCAGCACCCCCATCGGTGGCAGGCGAAACACCGGGGAGCTGTTTTTT.

V usage is TRBV28 and J usage is TRBJ1-3; tentatively, D is TRBD1 (5 bases). This CDR3 is 15 amino acids long. CDR1 is MDHEN and CDR2 is SYDVKM in the germline V gene. Trimming cost V 5 bases and J 4 bases, with 15 bases left between them. Here the CDR3 reads CASSPPGRAGNTIYF. DNA for the CDR3: TGTGCCAGCAGTCCTCCAGGGAGGGCAGGAAACACCATATATTTT.

The chain links TRBV5-1 to TRBJ1-3; no reliable D call. V lost 3 bases and J 0 bases, leaving 13 bases between the germline ends. The CDR3 has 16 residues. Germline values: CDR1 SGHRS, CDR2 YFSETQ. CDR3 region: CASSWRTANSGNTIYF. CDR3 DNA sequence: TGCGCCAGCAGCTGGAGGACCGCTAACTCTGGAAACACCATATATTTT.

J is TRBJ2-2 and V is TRBV6-4; possible D gene TRBD1, 5 bases. The length of the CDR3 is 13 residues. CDR1 MRHNA and CDR2 SNTAGT come from the germline V gene. V was cut by 6 bases and J by 1 base, with 6 bases left in between. The CDR3 nucleotides read TGTGCCAGCAGCACAGGGAACACCGGGGAGCTGTTTTTT. Its protein product is CASSTGNTGELFF.

This chain links TRBV9 with TRBJ2-7; TRBD2 matches at 15 bases. J was trimmed by 9 bases and V by 4 bases; bases with no gene match: 11. The germline V gene has CDR1 SGDLS and CDR2 YYNGEE. This CDR3 has 16 amino acids. The CDR3 nucleotides read TGTGCCAGCAGCTCCCGGGAGGGACTAGCGGGAGGCTTGCAGTACTTC. Its protein is CASSSREGLAGGLQYF.